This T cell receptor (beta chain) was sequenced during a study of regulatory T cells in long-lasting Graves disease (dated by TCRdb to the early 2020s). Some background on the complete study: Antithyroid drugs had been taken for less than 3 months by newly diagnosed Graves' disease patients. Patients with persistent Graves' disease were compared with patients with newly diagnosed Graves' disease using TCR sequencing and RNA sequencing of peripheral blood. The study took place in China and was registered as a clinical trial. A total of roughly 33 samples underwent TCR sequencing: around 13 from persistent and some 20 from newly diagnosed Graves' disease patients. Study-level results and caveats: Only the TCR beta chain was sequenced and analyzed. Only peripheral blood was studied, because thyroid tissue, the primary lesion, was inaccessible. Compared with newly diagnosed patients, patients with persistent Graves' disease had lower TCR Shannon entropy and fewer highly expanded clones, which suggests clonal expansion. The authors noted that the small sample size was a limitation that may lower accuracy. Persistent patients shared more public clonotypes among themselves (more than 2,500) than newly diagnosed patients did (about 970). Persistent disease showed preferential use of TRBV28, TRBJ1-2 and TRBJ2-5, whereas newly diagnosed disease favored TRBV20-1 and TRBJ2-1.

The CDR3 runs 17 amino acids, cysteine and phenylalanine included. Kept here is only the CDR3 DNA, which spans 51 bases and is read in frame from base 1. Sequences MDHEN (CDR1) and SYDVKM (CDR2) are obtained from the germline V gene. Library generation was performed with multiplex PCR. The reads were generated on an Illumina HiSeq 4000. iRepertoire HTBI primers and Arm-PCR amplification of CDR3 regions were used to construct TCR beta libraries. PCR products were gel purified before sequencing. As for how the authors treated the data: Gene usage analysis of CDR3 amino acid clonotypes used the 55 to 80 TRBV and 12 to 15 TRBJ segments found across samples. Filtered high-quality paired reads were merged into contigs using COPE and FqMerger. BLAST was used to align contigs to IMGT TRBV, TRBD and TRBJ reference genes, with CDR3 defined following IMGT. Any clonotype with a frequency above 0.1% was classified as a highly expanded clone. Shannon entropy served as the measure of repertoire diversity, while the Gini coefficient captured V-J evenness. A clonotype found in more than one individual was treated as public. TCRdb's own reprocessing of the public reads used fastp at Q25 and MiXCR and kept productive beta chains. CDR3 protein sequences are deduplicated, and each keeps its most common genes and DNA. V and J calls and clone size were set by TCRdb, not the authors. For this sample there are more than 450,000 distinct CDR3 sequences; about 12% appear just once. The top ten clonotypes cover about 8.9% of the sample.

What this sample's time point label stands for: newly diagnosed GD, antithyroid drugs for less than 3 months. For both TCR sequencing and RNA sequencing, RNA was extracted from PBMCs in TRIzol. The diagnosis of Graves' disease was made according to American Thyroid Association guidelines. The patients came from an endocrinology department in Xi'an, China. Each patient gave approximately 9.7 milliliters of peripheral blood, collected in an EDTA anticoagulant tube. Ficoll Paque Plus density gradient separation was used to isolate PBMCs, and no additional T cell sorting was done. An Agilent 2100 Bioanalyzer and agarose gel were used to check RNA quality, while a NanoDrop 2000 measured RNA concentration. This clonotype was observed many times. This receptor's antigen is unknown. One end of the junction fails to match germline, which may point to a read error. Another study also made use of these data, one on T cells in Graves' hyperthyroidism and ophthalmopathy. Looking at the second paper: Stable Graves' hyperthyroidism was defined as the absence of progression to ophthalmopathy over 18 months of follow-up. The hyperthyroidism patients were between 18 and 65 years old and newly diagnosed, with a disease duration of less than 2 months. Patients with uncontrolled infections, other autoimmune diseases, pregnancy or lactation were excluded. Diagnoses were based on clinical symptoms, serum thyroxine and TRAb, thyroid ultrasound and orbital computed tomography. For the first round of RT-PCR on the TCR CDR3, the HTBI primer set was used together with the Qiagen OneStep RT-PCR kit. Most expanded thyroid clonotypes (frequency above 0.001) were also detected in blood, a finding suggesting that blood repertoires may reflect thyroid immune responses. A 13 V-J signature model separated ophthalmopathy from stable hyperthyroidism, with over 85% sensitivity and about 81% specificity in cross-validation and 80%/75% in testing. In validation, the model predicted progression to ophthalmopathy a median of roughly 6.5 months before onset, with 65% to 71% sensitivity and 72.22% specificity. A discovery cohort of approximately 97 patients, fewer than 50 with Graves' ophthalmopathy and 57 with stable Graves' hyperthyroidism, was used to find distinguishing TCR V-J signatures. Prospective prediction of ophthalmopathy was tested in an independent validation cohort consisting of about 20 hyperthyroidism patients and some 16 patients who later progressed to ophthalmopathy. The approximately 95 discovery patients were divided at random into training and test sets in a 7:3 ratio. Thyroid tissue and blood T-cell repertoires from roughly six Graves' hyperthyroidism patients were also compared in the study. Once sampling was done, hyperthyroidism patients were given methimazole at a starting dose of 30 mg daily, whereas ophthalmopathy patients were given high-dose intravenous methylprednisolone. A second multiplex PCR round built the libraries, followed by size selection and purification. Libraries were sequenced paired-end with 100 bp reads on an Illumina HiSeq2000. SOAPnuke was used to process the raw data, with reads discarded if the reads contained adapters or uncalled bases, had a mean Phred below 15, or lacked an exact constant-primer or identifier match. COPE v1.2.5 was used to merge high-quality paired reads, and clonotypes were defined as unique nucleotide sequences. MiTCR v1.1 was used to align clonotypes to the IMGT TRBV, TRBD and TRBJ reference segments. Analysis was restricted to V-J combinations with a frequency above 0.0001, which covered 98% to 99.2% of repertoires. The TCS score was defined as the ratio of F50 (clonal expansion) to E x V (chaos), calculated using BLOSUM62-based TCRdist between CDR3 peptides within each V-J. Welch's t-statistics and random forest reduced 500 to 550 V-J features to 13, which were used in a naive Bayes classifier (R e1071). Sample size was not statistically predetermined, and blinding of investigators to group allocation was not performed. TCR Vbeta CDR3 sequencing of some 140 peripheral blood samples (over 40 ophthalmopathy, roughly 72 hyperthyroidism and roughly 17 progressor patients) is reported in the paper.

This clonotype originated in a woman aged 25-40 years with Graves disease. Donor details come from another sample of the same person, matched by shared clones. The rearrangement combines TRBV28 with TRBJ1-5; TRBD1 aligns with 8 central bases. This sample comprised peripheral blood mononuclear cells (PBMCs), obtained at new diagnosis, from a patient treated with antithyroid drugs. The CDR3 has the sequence CASSPRGRGRVDQPQHF. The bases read TGTGCCAGCAGCCCGCGCGGCAGGGGGCGGGTTGATCAACCCCAGCATTTT.